The 21 T cell receptor beta chains given below trace back to one sample, sequenced in a study of regulatory T cells in long-lasting Graves disease. Through Arm-PCR of CDR3 regions and iRepertoire HTBI primers, TCR beta libraries were built. TCRdb re-called the multiplex PCR reads with MiXCR, one entry per CDR3 protein. The sample yields about 470,000 distinct CDR3 sequences, more than 20% seen once. As to time point: persistent/refractory GD, antithyroid drugs over 5 years with positive TRAb. RNA extracted from PBMCs served as the sequencing template. Sequencing used peripheral blood mononuclear cells (PBMCs), obtained when the disease was refractory, from a patient treated with antithyroid drugs. All receptors come from a female donor with Graves disease.

In the case of this clonotype: A read error may explain this, as a much larger clone is one base away. The gene calls are TRBV6-1 and TRBJ2-7, with TRBD1 as a possible D gene (6 bases). Trimming took 7 bases from V and 5 from J, leaving 21 bases between them. The length of the CDR3 is 15 residues. Germline V gives CDR1 MNHNS, CDR2 SASEGT. The CDR3 region has the DNA TGTGCCAGCAAAGGAGTACAGGGTAAAGGCGACGAGCAGTACTTC. It codes for CASKGVQGKGDEQYF.

This clonotype was counted between two and nine times. The rearrangement links TRBV7-3 to TRBJ2-1; TRBD1 matches at 10 bases. V gave up 5 bases and J gave up 3 bases; unmatched junction bases: 4. This CDR3 comprises 15 residues. CDR1 is SGHTA, CDR2 FQGTGA, per germline. CDR3 DNA: TGTGCCAGCAGCCTGGACAGGGGGGGCTACAATGAGCAGTTCTTC. Protein sequence: CASSLDRGGYNEQFF.

Ten or more counts support this clonotype. V and J are TRBV24-1 and TRBJ1-1; TRBD1 matches 8 bases. After removal of 5 bases from V and 0 bases from J, the junction contained 10 bases not matched to a gene. Germline assignment: CDR1 KGHDR and CDR2 SFDVKD. This CDR3 is built from 17 residues. CDR3 residues: CATSGAGGKHMNTEAFF. The CDR3 DNA follows: TGTGCCACCAGTGGGGCAGGGGGCAAGCACATGAACACTGAAGCTTTCTTT.

The rearrangement joins TRBV29-1 to TRBJ2-7, with D possibly TRBD2 on 6 matching bases. V lost 4 bases and J 6 bases, leaving 7 bases between the germline ends. Per germline, CDR1 SQVTM and CDR2 ANQGSEA. This CDR3 comprises 10 residues. CDR3 sequence: CSVVGGEQYF. CDR3 bases: TGCAGCGTTGTCGGGGGCGAGCAGTACTTC.

This clonotype has more than one count but fewer than ten. The chain employs TRBV6-1 and TRBJ2-7; D gene ambiguous. From germline, CDR1 is MNHNS and CDR2 SASEGT. Between the trimmed V and J ends, which lost 4 bases and 3 bases, there was a span of 19 bases. The CDR3 runs to 16 residues. DNA of the CDR3: TGTGCCAGCAGTGGACTCCGGGCGTCGTGGGGCTACGAGCAGTACTTC. As protein: CASSGLRASWGYEQYF.

CDR3 protein: CASSRQVSTDTQYF. DNA for the CDR3: TGTGCCAGCAGCCGGCAGGTCAGCACAGATACGCAGTATTTT. V gene TRBV6-1 combines with J gene TRBJ2-3; D unclear. This CDR3 spans 14 amino acids. V lost 6 bases, J lost 0 bases, and 10 bases lay in between. Germline CDR1 and CDR2: MNHNS and SASEGT.

This clonotype was seen many times. V is TRBV6-1 and J is TRBJ1-2; a possible D gene is TRBD1 (6 bases). V dropped 9 bases and J dropped 4 bases, with 15 bases sitting between them. The CDR3 length is 13 residues. The germline gives CDR1 MNHNS, CDR2 SASEGT. The CDR3 protein is CASWDITRYGYTF. CDR3 sequence (DNA): TGTGCCAGTTGGGACATCACCCGCTATGGCTACACCTTC.

This clonotype was seen more than once but under ten times. V and J are TRBV5-1 and TRBJ2-1, with 11 bases identical to TRBD2. J lost 6 bases, V lost 5 bases, and 4 bases had no gene match. Germline CDR1 SGHRS, CDR2 YFSETQ. The CDR3 has 14 residues. The CDR3 protein is CASSISGRANEQFF. Written as DNA, the CDR3 is TGCGCCAGCAGTATTAGCGGGAGGGCCAATGAGCAGTTCTTC.

Many counts were recorded for this clonotype. The rearrangement joins TRBV30 to TRBJ2-6, with D hard to call. The ends were cut back, 7 bases at V and 0 bases at J, with 7 bases in the middle. Germline V gene sequence: CDR1 GTSNPN, CDR2 SVGIG (reference sequence). The length of the CDR3 is 13 residues. CDR3 region: CASLSSGANVLTF. The CDR3 coding sequence is TGTGCCTCCCTCAGCTCTGGGGCCAACGTCCTGACTTTC.

The chain recombines TRBV30 with TRBJ2-7; D not certain. Trimming cost V 5 bases and J 2 bases, with 10 bases left between them. The germline gives CDR1 GTSNPN, CDR2 SVGIG (reference sequence). This CDR3 is 12 amino acids long. The DNA of the CDR3 is TGTGCCTGGGGGCGGAACACCTACGAGCAGTACTTC. Amino acids: CAWGRNTYEQYF.

V and J are TRBV6-2 or TRBV6-3 and TRBJ2-7; D might be TRBD1 or TRBD2, each matching 5 bases. The length of the CDR3 is 15 residues. Trimming removed 5 bases at V and 0 bases at J, with 14 bases between. In germline, CDR1 is MNHEY, CDR2 SVGEGT. The CDR3 DNA sequence: TGTGCCAGCAGTGGGGGACCGACGATCTCCTACGAGCAGTACTTC. It translates to CASSGGPTISYEQYF.

This chain joins TRBV7-9 and TRBJ1-4; D possibly corresponds to TRBD1 (5 bases). The CDR3 length is 16 residues. Trimming cost V 3 bases and J 3 bases, with 14 bases left between them. Per germline, CDR1 SEHNR and CDR2 FQNEAQ (reference sequence). CDR3 protein: CASSFAPGGPNEKLFF. The CDR3 coding sequence is TGTGCCAGCAGCTTCGCCCCCGGGGGACCTAATGAAAAACTGTTTTTT.

This clonotype was picked up one time. This chain joins TRBV28 and TRBJ2-7; 10 nucleotides line up with TRBD2. Per the germline V gene, CDR1 is MDHEN and CDR2 is SYDVKM. This CDR3 contains 15 residues. V was pared by 2 bases and J by 7 bases, with 8 bases of the junction left unmatched. The CDR3 loop is CASSLVLAGDQEQYF. The DNA for the CDR3 is TGTGCCAGCAGTTTAGTCCTAGCGGGAGATCAGGAGCAGTACTTC.

This clonotype has ten or more counts. This sequence joins TRBV2 and TRBJ2-5; D is uncertain. V lost 5 bases and J 5 bases, leaving 9 bases between the germline ends. Germline CDR1 and CDR2: SNHLY and FYNNEI. The CDR3 is made up of 12 amino acids. The DNA of the CDR3 is TGTGCCAGCAGTCTGAGGTTTGAGACCCAGTACTTC. This codes for CASSLRFETQYF. Full variable domain (rest looked up from reference TRBV2 and TRBJ2-5): EPEVTQTPSHQVTQMGQEVILRCVPISNHLYFYWYRQILGQKVEFLVSFYNNEISEKSEIFDDQFSVERPDGSNFTLKIRSTKLEDSAMYFCASSLRFETQYFGPGTRLLVL.

The chain has TRBV28 and TRBJ2-1, with 10 bases lining up with TRBD2. Unmatched junction bases numbered 9, after V lost 5 bases and J lost 8 bases. Germline V gene lookup returns CDR1 MDHEN and CDR2 SYDVKM. The CDR3 has 15 residues. This chain's CDR3 is CASSLGLAETYEQFF. The CDR3 DNA is TGTGCCAGCAGTCTCGGACTAGCGGAGACGTATGAGCAGTTCTTC.

This clonotype came up a few times. The chain combines TRBV19 with TRBJ1-1, with D perhaps TRBD1 (5 bases). Trimming shortened V by 4 bases and J by 11 bases, and 20 bases separated the two germline ends. The CDR3 is made up of 14 amino acids. Germline V gene sequence: CDR1 LNHDA, CDR2 SQIVND (reference sequence). The CDR3 coding sequence is TGTGCCAGTAGTAATCTCGGCGGTGGCAGGGCGGCTTTCTTT. Encoded protein: CASSNLGGGRAAFF. The full variable domain, with the rest looked up from reference TRBV19 and TRBJ1-1, is DGGITQSPKYLFRKEGQNVTLSCEQNLNHDAMYWYRQDPGQGLRLIYYSQIVNDFQKGDIAEGYSVSREKKESFPLTVTSAQKNPTAFYLCASSNLGGGRAAFFGQGTRLTVV.

CDR3 region: CASSPGSAGDTQYF. As DNA, the CDR3 is TGTGCCAGCAGCCCAGGTAGCGCGGGAGATACGCAGTATTTT. The rearrangement links TRBV7-2 to TRBJ2-3, with a tentative D call TRBD2 (5 bases). The germline CDR1 and CDR2 sequences are SGHTA and FQGNSA. V lost 5 bases to trimming and J lost 5 bases, with 14 bases between them. This CDR3 comprises 14 residues.

V gene TRBV27 combines with J gene TRBJ1-2; 7 bases line up with TRBD1. The CDR3 is 15 amino acids. The J segment lost 6 bases and the V segment lost 1 base, leaving 8 bases of the junction unmatched. CDR1 MNHEY and CDR2 SMNVEV come from the germline V gene (reference sequence). This CDR3 reads CASSLYPGGINGYTF. CDR3 sequence (DNA): TGTGCCAGCAGTTTATACCCAGGGGGGATTAATGGCTACACCTTC.

This clonotype occurred a few times. A single base separates this from a much larger clone, so it may be a read error. The chain is built from TRBV7-9 and TRBJ1-5; D remains unclear. Trimming removed 4 bases from V and 1 base from J, with 8 bases in between. Germline CDR1 reads SEHNR; CDR2 reads FQNEAQ (reference sequence). This CDR3 is 14 amino acids long. The CDR3, as DNA: TGTGCCAGCAGCTCGGCCGGGAGCAATCAGCCCCAGCATTTT. It translates to CASSSAGSNQPQHF.

Ten or more counts support this clonotype. The V and J genes are TRBV28 and TRBJ1-4; D is undetermined. V dropped 4 bases and J dropped 0 bases, with 12 bases sitting between them. Germline assignment: CDR1 MDHEN and CDR2 SYDVKM. The CDR3 is 16 amino acids. CDR3 coding DNA: TGTGCCAGCAGTTCAATCTCCGGGGCAACTAATGAAAAACTGTTTTTT. This sequence encodes CASSSISGATNEKLFF.

This clonotype was recorded a few times. One junction end does not reproduce the germline sequence, and a read error may be involved. The chain has TRBV28 and TRBJ1-5; the D gene is possibly TRBD1 (5 bases). Germline CDR1 MDHEN, CDR2 SYDVKM. This CDR3 contains 13 residues. CDR3 DNA sequence: TGTGCCAGCAGTTTCAGGGCTGATCAGCCCCAGCGTTTT. Translating it yields CASSFRADQPQRF. Combining the CDR3 with reference TRBV28 and TRBJ1-5 gives the whole variable domain DVKVTQSSRYLVKRTGEKVFLECVQDMDHENMFWYRQDPGLGLRLIYFSYDVKMKEKGDIPEGYSVSREKKERFSLILESASTNQTSMYLCASSFRADQPQRFGDGTRLSIL.